This T cell receptor (beta chain) was sequenced for a study of CD4+ T cells in melanoma. Sequencing was performed with immunoSEQ multiplex PCR; in TCRdb, only in-frame clones are kept and a portion is missing. This table holds around 130,000 clones, roughly 91% found once. The germline V gene has CDR1 KGHSH and CDR2 LQKENI. There are 14 residues in the CDR3. Deletions cut 3 bases from V and 4 bases from J, with 12 bases between. The sequence came from a human donor with melanoma. The chain couples TRBV18 to TRBJ1-1; D ambiguous. The CDR3 spells CASSPNSPGTEAFF. The CDR3 DNA reads TGTGCCAGCTCACCCAATTCCCCGGGCACTGAAGCTTTCTTT.